The 20 T cell receptor beta chains reported below all come from one sample, sequenced in a study of T-cell memory formation after mild COVID-19. MiXCR, applied by TCRdb to the 5' RACE reads, yields one record per CDR3 protein. This sample yields 500,000 to 650,000 distinct CDR3 sequences, of which about 22% are seen a single time; roughly 9.1% belongs to the top ten. The sample consisted of PBMCs or a T cell subset sorted from them (not recorded which). The receptors come from an adult woman who had mild COVID-19 (a few samples of this study predate the infection). Cell type and time point are not known.

This clonotype was counted only a few times. The chain has TRBV6-2 or TRBV6-3 and TRBJ2-3, with D unresolved. Germline V lookup: CDR1 MNHEY, CDR2 SVGEGT. V shed 6 bases and J shed 3 bases, with 10 bases lying between them. The CDR3 runs to 13 residues. The CDR3 loop reads CASRPYTTDTQYF. CDR3 nucleotide sequence: TGTGCCAGCAGGCCGTATACAACAGATACGCAGTATTTT.

This clonotype was seen ten or more times. This rearrangement joins TRBV12-3 or TRBV12-4 to TRBJ2-3; D is undetermined. The CDR3 length is 15 residues. V was cut by 5 bases and J by 4 bases, with 16 bases left in between. The CDR3 coding sequence is TGTGCCAGCAGTACCCTTTTAGGGCCGGCAGATACGCAGTATTTT. Translation gives CASSTLLGPADTQYF.

The count of this clonotype is one. This chain connects TRBV29-1 to TRBJ2-5; D gene ambiguous. Germline V gene data show CDR1 as SQVTM and CDR2 as ANQGSEA. V lost 7 bases and J 5 bases, leaving 14 bases between the germline ends. This CDR3 spans 12 amino acids. The CDR3 region is CSASWASETQYF. As DNA, the CDR3 is TGCAGCGCCTCCTGGGCATCGGAGACCCAGTACTTC.

This sequence joins TRBV29-1 and TRBJ2-7, with D tentatively TRBD1 or TRBD2 (5 bases each). The CDR3 is 12 amino acids. The germline CDR1 and CDR2 sequences are SQVTM and ANQGSEA. The germline V and J ends were trimmed by 4 bases and 3 bases, with 10 bases remaining between them. CDR3 amino acids: CSVAGTFYEQYF. The DNA for the CDR3 is TGCAGCGTTGCAGGGACCTTCTACGAGCAGTACTTC.

The chain links TRBV28 to TRBJ2-1, with 8 bases lining up with TRBD2. There are 15 residues in the CDR3. After removal of 1 base from V and 7 bases from J, the junction contained 6 bases not matched to a gene. In germline, CDR1 is MDHEN, CDR2 SYDVKM. The CDR3 here is CASSLSRGGGNEQFF. In DNA form, the CDR3 reads TGTGCCAGCAGTTTATCCCGAGGCGGGGGGAATGAGCAGTTCTTC.

As regards this clonotype: One junction end does not reproduce the germline sequence, and a read error may be involved. This chain connects TRBV6-2 or TRBV6-3 to TRBJ2-1; 9 bases match TRBD1. CDR3 length: 18 amino acids. Germline assignment: CDR1 MNHEY and CDR2 SVGEGT. Here the CDR3 reads CASNHPRTGTGSYTEQFF. CDR3 sequence (DNA): TGTGCCAGCAATCACCCCCGCACCGGGACAGGGTCCTACACTGAGCAGTTCTTC.

For the CDR3, the DNA is TGCGCCAGCAGCCAAGGGACAGCTCATAGCAATCAGCCCCAGCATTTT. Translating it yields CASSQGTAHSNQPQHF. This sequence joins TRBV4-1 and TRBJ1-5; D might be TRBD1 (6 bases). Germline-derived CDR1 and CDR2 are MGHRA and YSYEKL. The ends were cut back, 1 base at V and 0 bases at J, with 10 bases in the middle. CDR3 length: 16 amino acids.

The V call is TRBV5-1, the J call TRBJ2-3; D is unresolved. This CDR3 contains 14 residues. V shed 5 bases and J shed 0 bases, with 10 bases lying between them. Per germline, CDR1 SGHRS and CDR2 YFSETQ. The CDR3 loop is CASRAITSTDTQYF. CDR3 coding DNA: TGCGCCAGCAGGGCAATCACTAGCACAGATACGCAGTATTTT.

The V call is TRBV3-1, the J call TRBJ2-1; TRBD2 agrees at 12 bases. J was trimmed by 8 bases and V by 1 base; bases with no gene match: 6. Germline CDR1 is LGHDT and CDR2 is YNNKEL (reference sequence). The CDR3 totals 16 residues. The chain's CDR3 is CASSQVLAGGPDEQFF. The CDR3 nucleotides read TGTGCCAGCAGCCAAGTCCTAGCGGGGGGGCCCGATGAGCAGTTCTTC.

The chain links TRBV5-1 to TRBJ2-3; weak D call: TRBD2 (5 bases). Trimming cost V 6 bases and J 2 bases, with 13 bases left between them. The CDR3 loop spans 14 amino acids. Germline loops: CDR1 SGHRS, CDR2 YFSETQ. CDR3 in amino acids: CASKSGMLTDTQYF. For the CDR3, the DNA is TGCGCCAGCAAGTCCGGGATGCTCACAGATACGCAGTATTTT.

This clonotype came up a few times. The V gene is TRBV4-1, the J gene TRBJ2-7; maybe TRBD2 (6 bases). Between the trimmed V and J ends, which lost 3 bases and 4 bases, there was a span of 16 bases. Germline V CDR1 and CDR2: MGHRA, YSYEKL. The CDR3 is 15 residues long. CDR3 nucleotide sequence: TGCGCCAGCAGCCACGGGACTCCTGCCCAGTACGAGCAGTACTTC. This translates into CASSHGTPAQYEQYF.

The rearrangement joins TRBV2 to TRBJ2-1; D is ambiguous. V was cut by 0 bases and J by 7 bases, with 4 bases left in between. This CDR3 has 12 amino acids. Germline assignment: CDR1 SNHLY and CDR2 FYNNEI. The CDR3 sequence is CASSEATNEQFF. Written as DNA, the CDR3 is TGTGCCAGCAGTGAAGCGACGAATGAGCAGTTCTTC.

The chain is built from TRBV7-9 and TRBJ2-7, with D unresolved. CDR1 and CDR2 from the germline V gene are SEHNR and FQNEAQ (reference sequence). Deletions cut 1 base from V and 7 bases from J, with 11 bases between. This CDR3 is 13 amino acids long. For the CDR3, the DNA is TGTGCCAGCAGCTTAGTCGGCCCCCCAGAGCAGTACTTC. It specifies CASSLVGPPEQYF.

The chain is built from TRBV5-1 and TRBJ2-1; D uncertain. The germline V gene encodes CDR1 SGHRS and CDR2 YFSETQ. The germline V and J ends were trimmed by 0 bases and 9 bases, with 10 bases remaining between them. The CDR3 length is 13 residues. CDR3 coding DNA: TGCGCCAGCAGCTTGGGTTATCCCTCTGAGCAGTTCTTC. This gives the protein CASSLGYPSEQFF. Full variable domain (missing parts from reference TRBV5-1 and TRBJ2-1): KAGVTQTPRYLIKTRGQQVTLSCSPISGHRSVSWYQQTPGQGLQFLFEYFSETQRNKGNFPGRFSGRQFSNSRSEMNVSTLELGDSALYLCASSLGYPSEQFFGPGTRLTVL.

This clonotype was picked up a small number of times. J is TRBJ2-3 and V is TRBV5-6, with a possible D match to TRBD2 (5 bases). The CDR3 runs to 15 residues. With 3 bases removed from V and 0 bases from J, the gap between germline ends came to 11 bases. Looked up from germline, CDR1 is SGHDT and CDR2 is YYEEEE. The CDR3 region has the DNA TGTGCCAGCAGCTCCGGCGGGCTTAGCACAGATACGCAGTATTTT. Translating it yields CASSSGGLSTDTQYF.

This chain links TRBV19 with TRBJ2-7; D may be TRBD2 (5 bases). The ends were cut back, 5 bases at V and 0 bases at J, with 11 bases in the middle. Germline CDR1 and CDR2: LNHDA and SQIVND (reference sequence). The CDR3 length is 14 residues. CDR3 residues: CASSDGAVSYEQYF. In DNA, the CDR3 is TGTGCCAGTAGTGATGGAGCGGTCTCCTACGAGCAGTACTTC. Using reference TRBV19 and TRBJ2-7 for the parts outside the CDR3, the full variable domain is DGGITQSPKYLFRKEGQNVTLSCEQNLNHDAMYWYRQDPGQGLRLIYYSQIVNDFQKGDIAEGYSVSREKKESFPLTVTSAQKNPTAFYLCASSDGAVSYEQYFGPGTRLTVT.

The chain couples TRBV24-1 to TRBJ2-5; D perhaps matches TRBD2 (6 bases). This CDR3 is 14 amino acids long. Trimming stripped 4 bases from V and 1 base from J, with 9 bases between. From germline, CDR1 is KGHDR and CDR2 SFDVKD. DNA for the CDR3: TGTGCCACCAGTGAAGGAGGGTCCCAAGAGACCCAGTACTTC. It specifies CATSEGGSQETQYF.

The chain combines TRBV11-2 with TRBJ1-5; 7 bases are shared with TRBD1. CDR1 and CDR2 from the germline V gene are SGHAT and FQNNGV. With V trimmed by 5 bases and J by 3 bases, 4 bases remained unmatched. The CDR3 runs 14 residues. This chain's CDR3 is CASSRQGPNQPQHF. CDR3 nucleotide sequence: TGTGCCAGCAGCAGACAGGGCCCCAATCAGCCCCAGCATTTT.

This clonotype was counted a few times. The CDR3 DNA reads TGTGCCAGCAGCATTCCCCCAGGGGCAAGTGGGAACACTGAAGCTTTCTTT. This encodes CASSIPPGASGNTEAFF. The chain couples TRBV7-9 to TRBJ1-1; possibly TRBD1 for D (6 bases). The CDR3 has 17 amino acids. The germline gives CDR1 SEHNR, CDR2 FQNEAQ (reference sequence). V dropped 5 bases and J dropped 1 base, with 20 bases sitting between them.

This clonotype was picked up many times. The chain couples TRBV2 to TRBJ1-1; no clear D gene. The germline V gene has CDR1 SNHLY and CDR2 FYNNEI. V was pared by 0 bases and J by 2 bases, with 19 bases between. The CDR3 totals 18 residues. In DNA, the CDR3 is TGTGCCAGCAGTGAAGCGCTTCCGACATCCGCCTCTAACACTGAAGCTTTCTTT. It yields the protein CASSEALPTSASNTEAFF.